The following is a T cell receptor beta chain sequence with its context. These data are taken from a study of blood T cell repertoires in COVID-19. About the study: Material from acute and convalescent COVID-19 was sourced from the United States, Italy and Spain. Nucleic acid was either cDNA or gDNA, and it came from T cells, B-cell-depleted T cells, or PBMCs.

How the authors handled the data: Counts of nucleated cells, estimated from reference gene primer amplification, were obtained. Sequencing was performed with immunoSEQ multiplex PCR; in TCRdb, only in-frame clones are kept and a portion is missing. The V and J calls and the clone size are those of that table, but D and trimming were determined from the DNA. This sample has around 150,000 clones, with roughly three quarters found just once. The receptor's source is a man aged 50 to 60 with active or convalescent COVID-19. Sequenced: peripheral blood.

The CDR3 loop is CASSAGRAIGEQFF. For the CDR3, the DNA is TGTGCCAGTAGCGCCGGGAGGGCGATCGGTGAGCAGTTCTTC. The V and J genes are TRBV19 and TRBJ2-1; 8 bases fit TRBD2. Germline lookup yields CDR1 LNHDA and CDR2 SQIVND (reference sequence). V dropped 6 bases and J dropped 9; count of bases not matched to a gene: 10. The CDR3 extends over 14 amino acids.